Presented here are 19 T cell receptor beta chains from one specimen sequenced in a study of cytomegalovirus exposure and HLA in healthy donors. PCR amplification relied on 60 Vbeta primers (plus 13 Jbeta primers). Assay used: immunoSEQ multiplex PCR; TCRdb lists only in-frame clones, some missing. This table holds under 200,000 clones, more than 65% found once. Sequences were obtained from PBMCs. These receptors came from a man aged 40-49 years in good health and CMV-seropositive.

The V call is TRBV10-3, the J call TRBJ2-5; TRBD1 might be the D (5 bases). The V gene lost 6 bases and the J gene lost 2 bases, with 7 bases spanning the gap. Germline V gene sequence: CDR1 ENHRY, CDR2 SYGVKD. The CDR3 has 12 amino acids. CDR3 region: CAIRGQQETQYF. For the CDR3, the DNA is TGTGCCATCAGAGGACAACAAGAGACCCAGTACTTC.

The gene calls are TRBV5-1 and TRBJ2-1; TRBD2 is a possible D gene (5 bases). This CDR3 region has 15 residues. The V gene's germline CDR1 is SGHRS and CDR2 YFSETQ. V lost 0 bases, J lost 6 bases, and 13 bases lay in between. The CDR3 loop is CASSLDGGSSNEQFF. The CDR3 DNA reads TGCGCCAGCAGCTTGGACGGAGGAAGCTCCAATGAGCAGTTCTTC.

The chain is built from TRBV27 and TRBJ1-2; 9 bases line up with TRBD1. The V gene's germline CDR1 is MNHEY and CDR2 SMNVEV (reference sequence). With V trimmed by 6 bases and J by 6 bases, 5 bases remained unmatched. The CDR3 runs 13 residues. The CDR3 DNA is TGTGCCAGCAGAACAGGGGGCAGCGATGGCTACACCTTC. This codes for CASRTGGSDGYTF.

The chain combines TRBV29-1 with TRBJ2-5; D gene uncertain. V was trimmed by 3 bases and J by 5 bases, leaving 16 bases between them. The CDR3 totals 14 residues. Germline assignment: CDR1 SQVTM and CDR2 ANQGSEA. The CDR3 reads CSVEGLLAWETQYF. The CDR3 bases are TGCAGCGTTGAGGGTTTATTAGCATGGGAGACCCAGTACTTC.

The genes are TRBV2 and TRBJ2-1; perhaps TRBD1 as D (6 bases). The V gene lost 7 bases and the J gene lost 3 bases, with 7 bases spanning the gap. This CDR3 has 12 amino acids. Germline values: CDR1 SNHLY, CDR2 FYNNEI. This CDR3 reads CASKGHYNEQFF. CDR3 nucleotides: TGTGCCAGCAAGGGACACTACAATGAGCAGTTCTTC. Full variable domain (missing parts from reference TRBV2 and TRBJ2-1): EPEVTQTPSHQVTQMGQEVILRCVPISNHLYFYWYRQILGQKVEFLVSFYNNEISEKSEIFDDQFSVERPDGSNFTLKIRSTKLEDSAMYFCASKGHYNEQFFGPGTRLTVL.

This chain uses TRBV5-1 with TRBJ2-5, with D possibly matching TRBD1 (5 bases). Looked up from germline, CDR1 is SGHRS and CDR2 is YFSETQ. CDR3 size: 14 residues. The V end was cut by 0 bases, the J end by 0 bases, with 6 bases between. CDR3: CASSLGQHQETQYF. The CDR3 coding sequence is TGCGCCAGCAGCTTGGGACAGCACCAAGAGACCCAGTACTTC. The whole variable domain, filled in from reference TRBV5-1 and TRBJ2-5, reads KAGVTQTPRYLIKTRGQQVTLSCSPISGHRSVSWYQQTPGQGLQFLFEYFSETQRNKGNFPGRFSGRQFSNSRSEMNVSTLELGDSALYLCASSLGQHQETQYFGPGTRLLVL.

J is TRBJ2-2 and V is TRBV7-7, with D possibly matching TRBD1 (6 bases). Germline values: CDR1 SSHAT, CDR2 FNYEAQ (reference sequence). Trimming shortened V by 4 bases and J by 6 bases, and 9 bases separated the two germline ends. The CDR3 sequence is 13 residues long. The CDR3 bases are TGTGCCAGCAGCTACGGACAGCCCGGGGAGCTGTTTTTT. This codes for CASSYGQPGELFF.

The chain links TRBV6-1 to TRBJ1-2, with D tentatively TRBD1 (5 bases). CDR1 is MNHNS, CDR2 SASEGT, per germline. Trimming removed 6 bases from V and 7 bases from J, with 18 bases in between. This CDR3 region has 14 residues. The CDR3 spells CASRLEAGLSGYTF. As DNA, the CDR3 is TGTGCCAGCAGGCTCGAGGCAGGGTTAAGTGGCTACACCTTC.

V gene TRBV5-1 combines with J gene TRBJ2-7; 7 bases fit TRBD1. CDR1 and CDR2 from the germline V gene are SGHRS and YFSETQ. The CDR3 spans 15 residues. J was trimmed by 0 bases and V by 4 bases; bases with no gene match: 7. CDR3 sequence: CASSADRALSYEQYF. CDR3 nucleotides: TGCGCCAGCAGCGCCGACAGGGCGCTCTCCTACGAGCAGTACTTC.

This clone was seen only once. The chain carries TRBV5-1 and TRBJ2-3, with D perhaps matching TRBD2 (5 bases). In germline, CDR1 is SGHRS, CDR2 YFSETQ. V was shortened by 5 bases and J by 0 bases, with 10 bases between the two germline ends. The CDR3 runs to 14 residues. The CDR3 reads CASSVPGSTDTQYF. CDR3 sequence (DNA): TGCGCCAGCAGTGTCCCGGGGAGCACAGATACGCAGTATTTT.

This sequence joins TRBV9 and TRBJ2-5; 7 bases are a match to TRBD1. Losses at the gene ends were 0 bases for V and 2 bases for J; bases not matched to a gene: 7. CDR3 length equals 16 residues. The germline V gene encodes CDR1 SGDLS and CDR2 YYNGEE. Here the CDR3 reads CASSVGSGTAQETQYF. DNA for the CDR3: TGTGCCAGCAGCGTAGGCTCCGGGACAGCACAAGAGACCCAGTACTTC.

This clone has just a few counts. The chain employs TRBV14 and TRBJ2-3; 8 bases align to TRBD1. Germline lookup yields CDR1 SGHDN and CDR2 FVKESK. V was pared by 4 bases and J by 0 bases, with 3 bases of the junction left unmatched. The CDR3 is 15 amino acids. CDR3 region: CASSLGTGSTDTQYF. In nucleotides, the CDR3 is TGTGCCAGCAGCCTAGGGACAGGAAGCACAGATACGCAGTATTTT. Drawing the rest from reference TRBV14 and TRBJ2-3, the complete variable domain is EAGVTQFPSHSVIEKGQTVTLRCDPISGHDNLYWYRRVMGKEIKFLLHFVKESKQDESGMPNNRFLAERTGGTYSTLKVQPAELEDSGVYFCASSLGTGSTDTQYFGPGTRLTVL.

The CDR3 protein is CASSLPVGTGTGSPLHF. The CDR3 bases are TGTGCCAGCAGTTTACCCGTGGGGACAGGGACAGGTTCACCCCTCCACTTT. J is TRBJ1-6 and V is TRBV28; 9 positions agree with TRBD1. The CDR3 extends over 17 amino acids. Germline CDR1 reads MDHEN; CDR2 reads SYDVKM. J lost 9 bases, V lost 2 bases, and 11 bases had no gene match.

This chain joins TRBV7-2 and TRBJ1-2; TRBD1 agrees at 11 bases. CDR1 SGHTA and CDR2 FQGNSA come from the germline V gene. V was pared by 1 base and J by 8 bases, with 9 bases of the junction left unmatched. The CDR3 covers 16 residues. Written as DNA, the CDR3 is TGTGCCAGCAGCTTAGTTAGCGGACAGGGGGCGCGAGGCTACACCTTC. Protein sequence: CASSLVSGQGARGYTF.

V is TRBV28 and J is TRBJ2-6; D ambiguous. Germline V gene lookup returns CDR1 MDHEN and CDR2 SYDVKM. The V end lost 6 bases, the J end lost 0 bases, and 12 bases lay between the germline ends. This CDR3 comprises 16 residues. The DNA for the CDR3 is TGTGCCAGCAGCTCCGGCGGCAGCTCTGGGGCCAACGTCCTGACTTTC. This encodes CASSSGGSSGANVLTF.

The gene calls are TRBV9 and TRBJ1-1, with 8 bases fitting TRBD1. Trimming removed 4 bases from V and 6 bases from J; junction bases left unmatched: 14. The CDR3 has 16 residues. Germline V gene sequence: CDR1 SGDLS, CDR2 YYNGEE. DNA for the CDR3: TGTGCCAGCAGCCGATCCGGGACAGGTATTTCCGCTGAAGCTTTCTTT. Translating it yields CASSRSGTGISAEAFF.

V usage is TRBV27 and J usage is TRBJ2-7; D is possibly TRBD1 (6 bases). The V and J ends lost 6 bases and 0 bases respectively, with 15 bases between them. The CDR3 has 15 amino acids. Germline V gene data show CDR1 as MNHEY and CDR2 as SMNVEV (reference sequence). The CDR3 loop reads CASRDTGLSSYEQYF. CDR3 DNA sequence: TGTGCCAGCAGAGACACAGGGTTAAGCTCCTACGAGCAGTACTTC.

This chain connects TRBV2 to TRBJ2-5; the D gene is possibly TRBD1 (6 bases). The CDR3 spans 15 residues. The V gene lost 1 base and the J gene lost 4 bases, with 13 bases spanning the gap. CDR1 is SNHLY and CDR2 is FYNNEI in the germline V gene. The CDR3 reads CASSEEVGAGETQYF. The CDR3 coding sequence is TGTGCCAGCAGTGAAGAAGTGGGGGCAGGAGAGACCCAGTACTTC.

The V gene is TRBV4-2, the J gene TRBJ2-5; 7 bases line up with TRBD1. In germline, CDR1 is LGHNA, CDR2 YNFKEQ. Trimming removed 1 base from V and 7 bases from J; junction bases left unmatched: 9. CDR3 length equals 15 residues. The CDR3 DNA is TGTGCCAGCAGCCAAGTCTTGCAGGGGGTTGGGACCCAGTACTTC. Amino acids: CASSQVLQGVGTQYF.